A single sample gave rise to the 6 T cell receptor beta chains below, sequenced in a study of blood T cell repertoires in COVID-19. Clones were sequenced by immunoSEQ multiplex PCR, and TCRdb holds only the in-frame ones, with some missing. The sample records tens of thousands of clones, around three quarters being singletons. Sequencing was performed on peripheral blood. These receptors came from a man in his forties or fifties with active or convalescent COVID-19.

This chain connects TRBV6-5 to TRBJ2-7; 12 nucleotides agree with TRBD1. With V trimmed by 2 bases and J by 2 bases, 1 base remained unmatched. The germline CDR1 and CDR2 sequences are MNHEY and SVGAGI. This CDR3 is 15 amino acids long. This CDR3 reads CASSYGTGGAYEQYF. DNA of the CDR3: TGTGCCAGCAGTTACGGGACAGGGGGCGCCTACGAGCAGTACTTC.

This clone was detected only a few times. The chain uses TRBV29-1 and TRBJ2-5; D gene uncertain. This CDR3 region has 12 residues. Trimming stripped 3 bases from V and 4 bases from J, with 9 bases between. The germline V gene has CDR1 SQVTM and CDR2 ANQGSEA. The CDR3 here is CSVEAESETQYF. The DNA of the CDR3 is TGCAGCGTTGAGGCAGAATCAGAGACCCAGTACTTC.

In the case of this clone: One end of the junction fails to match germline, which may point to a read error. This chain links TRBV30 with TRBJ2-2; 7 bases match TRBD2. CDR1 is GTSNPN and CDR2 is SVGIG in the germline V gene (reference sequence). This CDR3 is built from 15 residues. The CDR3 loop is CAWSRWGGTFRGAVF. The CDR3 nucleotides are TGTGCCTGGAGTCGCTGGGGGGGGACCTTTAGGGGAGCTGTTTTT. The full variable domain, in which reference TRBV30 and TRBJ2-2 provide the parts outside the CDR3, is SQTIHQWPATLVQPVGSPLSLECTVEGTSNPNLYWYRQAAGRGLQLLFYSVGIGQISSEVPQNLSASRPQDRQFILSSKKLLLSDSGFYLCAWSRWGGTFRGAVFGEGSRLTVL.

V usage is TRBV19 and J usage is TRBJ1-4; maybe TRBD1 (6 bases). CDR1 and CDR2 from the germline V gene are LNHDA and SQIVND (reference sequence). The ends were cut back, 5 bases at V and 7 bases at J, with 11 bases in the middle. The CDR3 spans 13 residues. CDR3 region: CASSWSGAEKLFF. CDR3 coding DNA: TGTGCCAGTAGTTGGTCAGGGGCTGAAAAACTGTTTTTT.

The chain couples TRBV20-1 to TRBJ1-2, with D possibly TRBD1 on 6 matching bases. The CDR3 length is 11 residues. The V end lost 6 bases, the J end lost 8 bases, and 13 bases lay between the germline ends. The V gene's germline CDR1 is DFQATT and CDR2 SNEGSKA (reference sequence). CDR3 protein: CSARSGDGYTF. CDR3 bases: TGCAGTGCCCGGTCAGGGGACGGCTACACCTTC.

The chain uses TRBV6-6 and TRBJ1-1; a weak D match, TRBD1 (5 bases). The V gene lost 0 bases and the J gene lost 3 bases, with 11 bases spanning the gap. From germline, CDR1 is MNHNY and CDR2 SVGAGI (reference sequence). The CDR3 is 15 residues long. CDR3 amino acids: CASSYSPRVDTEAFF. The CDR3 coding sequence is TGTGCCAGCAGTTACTCTCCCAGGGTAGACACTGAAGCTTTCTTT.